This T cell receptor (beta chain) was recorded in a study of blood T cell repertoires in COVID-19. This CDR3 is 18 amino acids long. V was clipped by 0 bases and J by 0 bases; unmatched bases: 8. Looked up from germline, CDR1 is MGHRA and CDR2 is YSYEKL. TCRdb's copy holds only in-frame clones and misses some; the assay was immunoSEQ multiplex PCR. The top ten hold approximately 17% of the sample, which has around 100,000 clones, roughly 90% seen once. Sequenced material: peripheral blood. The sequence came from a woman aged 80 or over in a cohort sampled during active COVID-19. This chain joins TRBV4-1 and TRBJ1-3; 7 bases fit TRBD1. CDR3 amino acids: CASSQEMGQPFSGNTIYF. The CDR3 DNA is TGCGCCAGCAGCCAAGAAATGGGACAGCCCTTCTCTGGAAACACCATATATTTT.